A selection of T cell receptor beta chains follows, all from one sample in a study of shared clonotypes between healthy human individuals. The assay was immunoSEQ multiplex PCR, and TCRdb's table has in-frame clones only and misses some. This table has some 450,000 clones, 75% to 80% appearing once. The source material was PBMCs. The receptors were gathered from a middle-aged woman in good health. Some clones in this sample may be carry-over from other donors' samples. Each CDR3 is given with its conserved first and last residue. The D gene is left open where the match is weak. Size values are once, few and many counts, or a class for expanded clones, and some rows have none.

D gene	clone size	V gene	J gene	CDR3 protein	CDR3 DNA
-	-	TRBV28	TRBJ1-5	CASSLSSLGSQPQHF	TGTGCCAGCAGTTTAAGTTCATTGGGAAGTCAGCCCCAGCATTTT
-	-	TRBV30	TRBJ2-6	CAWRQGSGANVLTF	TGTGCCTGGAGACAGGGATCTGGGGCCAACGTCCTGACTTTC
-	-	TRBV29-1	TRBJ1-5	CSVEAREGQPQHF	TGCAGCGTTGAAGCCAGGGAAGGCCAGCCCCAGCATTTT
TRBD1	once	TRBV7-2	TRBJ2-6	CASSLGTGESGANVLTF	TGTGCCAGCAGCCTCGGGACAGGGGAAAGTGGGGCCAACGTCCTGACTTTC
TRBD1	-	TRBV10-2	TRBJ1-3	CASAPGGGRSSGNTIYF	TGCGCCAGTGCTCCAGGGGGAGGCCGAAGCTCTGGAAACACCATATATTTT
TRBD2	-	TRBV11-2	TRBJ2-7	CASSPTSGSGYEQYF	TGTGCCAGCAGCCCCACTAGCGGGAGCGGGTACGAGCAGTACTTC
TRBD2	once	TRBV5-4	TRBJ2-5	CASSPSGRAWETQYF	TGTGCCAGCAGCCCTAGCGGGAGGGCCTGGGAGACCCAGTACTTC
-	-	TRBV10-3	TRBJ1-2	CASRQGDYGYTF	TGTGCCTCCAGGCAGGGCGACTATGGCTACACCTTC
-	many	TRBV19	TRBJ1-2	CASSPQGRNYGYTF	TGTGCCAGTAGTCCGCAGGGCCGCAACTATGGCTACACCTTC
-	-	TRBV2	TRBJ2-1	CASGIRAFANEQFF	TGTGCCAGCGGAATCAGGGCTTTTGCGAATGAGCAGTTCTTC
-	-	TRBV7-3	TRBJ2-1	CASANSYNEQFF	TGTGCCAGCGCCAACTCCTACAATGAGCAGTTCTTC
TRBD1	-	TRBV5-1	TRBJ2-4	CASSAGQGIPENIQYF	TGCGCCAGCAGCGCTGGACAGGGAATCCCCGAAAACATTCAGTACTTC
-	-	TRBV5-1	TRBJ2-5	CASRAREETQYF	TGCGCCAGCAGGGCGAGGGAAGAGACCCAGTACTTC
-	-	TRBV5-1	TRBJ2-6	CASSASFSPGANVLTF	TGCGCCAGCAGCGCCTCCTTTTCACCTGGGGCCAACGTCCTGACTTTC
-	-	TRBV4-3	TRBJ2-7	CASSQAAEISYEQYF	TGCGCCAGCAGCCAAGCCGCGGAGATCTCCTACGAGCAGTACTTC
TRBD1	-	TRBV9	TRBJ1-4	CASSVGDRGEGKLFF	TGTGCCAGCAGCGTAGGGGACAGGGGCGAAGGAAAACTGTTTTTT
-	-	TRBV30	TRBJ2-5	CAWRGRLEYQETQYF	TGTGCCTGGAGGGGCAGACTGGAGTACCAAGAGACCCAGTACTTC
-	-	TRBV6-4	TRBJ1-1	CASSAGSTGNTEAFF	TGTGCCAGCAGTGCTGGGTCCACGGGGAACACTGAAGCTTTCTTT
-	-	TRBV6-1	TRBJ2-1	CASSARGWDEQFF	TGTGCCAGCAGCGCAAGGGGATGGGATGAGCAGTTCTTC
TRBD1	-	TRBV5-4	TRBJ2-6	CASSWGTGPSGANVLTF	TGTGCCAGCAGCTGGGGGACAGGCCCCTCTGGGGCCAACGTCCTGACTTTC
TRBD1	-	TRBV19	TRBJ2-7	CASSISPSDRGGTYEQYF	TGTGCCAGTAGTATCTCCCCTAGCGACAGGGGCGGAACCTACGAGCAGTACTTC
-	once	TRBV2	TRBJ2-2	CASRGGGAPGTGELFF	TGTGCCAGCAGGGGCGGAGGGGCCCCGGGCACCGGGGAGCTGTTTTTT
-	-	TRBV28	TRBJ1-1	CASISWIGKRGTEAFF	TGTGCCAGCATTTCCTGGATAGGTAAGCGGGGCACTGAAGCTTTCTTT
-	-	TRBV7-2	TRBJ2-7	CASSLGLGGWGEQYF	TGTGCCAGCAGCTTGGGTCTTGGGGGTTGGGGCGAGCAGTACTTC
-	-	TRBV7-2	TRBJ2-3	CASSAGTGPYTDTQYF	TGTGCCAGCAGCGCCGGGACTGGGCCCTACACAGATACGCAGTATTTT
-	many	TRBV7-2	TRBJ1-4	CASSPFMGRGEKLFF	TGTGCCAGCAGCCCGTTTATGGGGAGGGGTGAAAAACTGTTTTTT
-	once	TRBV7-2	TRBJ1-2	CASSLPGHRTPDWYGYTF	TGTGCCAGCAGCTTACCCGGCCACAGGACTCCCGATTGGTATGGCTACACCTTC
TRBD1	many	TRBV28	TRBJ1-5	CASSDRGNQPQHF	TGTGCCAGCAGTGACAGGGGCAATCAGCCCCAGCATTTT
-	few	TRBV11-3	TRBJ2-3	CASSIQGPTDTQYF	TGTGCCAGCAGCATACAGGGACCCACAGATACGCAGTATTTT
-	-	TRBV7-9	TRBJ2-1	CASSPRRGSKFF	TGTGCCAGCAGCCCCCGGAGGGGGAGTAAGTTCTTC
-	-	TRBV2	TRBJ1-1	CASSVERLGTEAFF	TGTGCCAGCAGTGTGGAGAGGTTAGGCACTGAAGCTTTCTTT
TRBD1	few	TRBV27	TRBJ2-1	CASSLTRTGGYWYEQFF	TGTGCCAGCAGTCTGACCAGGACAGGCGGATATTGGTATGAGCAGTTCTTC
TRBD1	-	TRBV4-1	TRBJ2-7	CASSQQDRDYEQYF	TGCGCCAGCAGCCAGCAGGACAGGGACTACGAGCAGTACTTC
-	few	TRBV5-8	TRBJ2-1	CASSLYGYEAYNEQFF	TGTGCCAGCAGCTTGTATGGCTACGAAGCCTACAATGAGCAGTTCTTC
-	-	TRBV27	TRBJ2-3	CASSYREDTQYF	TGTGCCAGCAGTTACAGGGAGGATACGCAGTATTTT
-	-	TRBV30	TRBJ2-1	CAWSGSPSSYNEQFF	TGTGCCTGGAGTGGGTCACCGAGCTCCTACAATGAGCAGTTCTTC
-	few	TRBV9	TRBJ1-1	CASSVHHSNTEAFF	TGTGCCAGCAGCGTACACCACTCGAACACTGAAGCTTTCTTT
-	-	TRBV18	TRBJ2-7	CASSPRARAYEQYF	TGTGCCAGCTCACCAAGGGCCAGAGCCTACGAGCAGTACTTC
TRBD1	-	TRBV11-2	TRBJ2-1	CATQTGGLRVGQFF	TGTGCCACGCAGACAGGGGGTCTACGGGTGGGGCAGTTCTTC
-	few	TRBV11-2	TRBJ1-4	CASSLAGRATNEKLFF	TGTGCCAGCAGCTTAGCCGGCAGAGCAACTAATGAAAAACTGTTTTTT
TRBD1	once	TRBV5-1	TRBJ2-3	CASSGTGGTDTQYF	TGCGCCAGCAGCGGGACAGGGGGCACAGATACGCAGTATTTT
-	few	TRBV18	TRBJ1-5	CASSPAGLRLSSNQPQHF	TGTGCCAGCTCACCGGCTGGGTTAAGGCTAAGTAGCAATCAGCCCCAGCATTTT
-	-	TRBV9	TRBJ2-3	CASSQGRVRGTQYF	TGTGCCAGCAGCCAGGGACGAGTAAGAGGTACGCAGTATTTT
TRBD2	-	TRBV19	TRBJ2-3	CASSDGTSLTDTQYF	TGTGCCAGTAGTGACGGGACTAGCTTAACAGATACGCAGTATTTT
-	once	TRBV28	TRBJ1-2	CASSPLLRGGGKGYTF	TGTGCCAGCAGTCCCCTCCTGAGGGGAGGGGGGAAGGGCTACACCTTC
-	-	TRBV7-9	TRBJ1-1	CASSALEAFF	TGTGCCAGCAGCGCGCTTGAAGCTTTCTTT
TRBD1	-	TRBV7-9	TRBJ1-1	CASSLNRGDEAFF	TGTGCCAGCAGCTTAAACAGGGGGGATGAAGCTTTCTTT
-	once	TRBV14	TRBJ2-1	CASSQNILAPEQFF	TGTGCCAGCAGCCAAAATATCCTAGCGCCTGAGCAGTTCTTC
-	-	TRBV7-8	TRBJ1-5	CASSLGAGYNQPQHF	TGTGCCAGCAGCTTAGGGGCAGGATACAATCAGCCCCAGCATTTT
-	-	TRBV10-1	TRBJ2-7	CATSRDGYKQYF	TGCGCCACTAGCCGGGACGGCTACAAGCAGTACTTC
TRBD1	-	TRBV10-1	TRBJ2-7	CASSDFGQGTYEQYF	TGCGCCAGCAGTGACTTCGGACAGGGGACCTACGAGCAGTACTTC
-	-	TRBV7-9	TRBJ2-5	CASSFLTRGGTQYF	TGTGCCAGCAGCTTTCTAACTAGGGGGGGGACCCAGTACTTC
-	few	TRBV4-2	TRBJ1-4	CASSQSAEGLNEKLFF	TGTGCCAGCAGTCAAAGCGCGGAGGGGCTTAATGAAAAACTGTTTTTT
-	-	TRBV7-9	TRBJ2-7	CASSLVSPYEQYF	TGTGCCAGCAGCTTAGTTTCGCCCTACGAGCAGTACTTC
-	-	TRBV4-1	TRBJ2-2	CASSQVGPGVGTGELFF	TGCGCCAGCAGCCAAGTGGGGCCTGGGGTTGGTACCGGGGAGCTGTTTTTT
-	-	TRBV6-5	TRBJ2-7	CASSNFLSSYEQYF	TGTGCCAGCAGTAACTTTCTAAGCTCCTACGAGCAGTACTTC
-	-	TRBV7-2	TRBJ2-2	CASSYPGRGMTRELFF	TGTGCCAGCAGTTACCCTGGGCGCGGGATGACCAGGGAGCTGTTTTTT
-	-	TRBV7-9	TRBJ2-5	CASSLSGVGVTQYF	TGTGCCAGCAGCTTATCCGGGGTGGGGGTGACCCAGTACTTC
TRBD1	-	TRBV9	TRBJ2-5	CASSPGQVQETQYF	TGTGCCAGCAGCCCAGGACAGGTCCAAGAGACCCAGTACTTC